This T cell receptor (beta chain) originates from a study of T cells in Graves' hyperthyroidism and ophthalmopathy. CDR1 and CDR2 from the germline V gene are PRHDT and FYEKMQ (reference sequence). The CDR3 is 17 residues long. Trimming took off 2 bases at V and 7 bases at J, with 21 bases between the two ends. RNA transcripts provided the source from which TCR beta CDR3 regions were amplified. HTBI primers were the set used in a first-round RT-PCR of the TCR CDR3. From the multiplex PCR reads, TCRdb called clonotypes with MiXCR, one entry per CDR3 protein. Of hundreds of thousands of distinct CDR3 sequences detected, 15% to 19% appear once; the ten largest clones hold 13% to 15%. Study-wide results and caveats: Blood also contained most expanded thyroid clonotypes above 0.001.

Uncontrolled infection, other autoimmune disease, pregnancy or lactation excluded patients. Used for diagnoses were clinical symptoms, serum thyroxine and TRAb, thyroid ultrasound and orbital computed tomography. This clonotype appeared many times. Its antigen is currently unknown. Input material: blood. The sequence derives from a young woman with Graves' hyperthyroidism. V usage is TRBV13 and J usage is TRBJ1-5; weak D call: TRBD1 (5 bases). CDR3 residues: CASSLSELAGAGQPQHF. CDR3 nucleotide sequence: TGTGCCAGCAGCTTATCGGAGTTGGCCGGGGCAGGACAGCCCCAGCATTTT.